The clone carrying this T cell receptor (beta chain) has more than one count but fewer than ten. The antigen remains unidentified. In the source study's methods: Per-library CDR3 reads ranged about 2.2 to 4 million; clonotypes, ~85,000 to ~550,000. TCRdb recomputed calls from the 5' RACE reads with MiXCR, one row per CDR3 protein. The V and J calls and clone size come from TCRdb's table, not from the authors' own analysis. The table lists 350,000 to 400,000 distinct CDR3 sequences, about 28% of them singletons. Germline CDR1 is DFQATT and CDR2 is SNEGSKA (reference sequence). Trimming shortened V by 0 bases and J by 2 bases, and 4 bases separated the two germline ends. CDR3 length: 12 residues. This sample was taken from a study of identical twins' blood T cells. Study-wide points: Shared CDR3 clonotype counts between two donors mainly tracked the product of their cloneset sizes, twins included. Top TCRbeta clonotypes were shared more with twin than unrelated donors.

The gene calls are TRBV20-1 and TRBJ1-1; no reliable D call. The sequence was obtained from a woman aged 18-49 years in good health. The sequencing input was PBMCs. The CDR3 region is CSAREANTEAFF. CDR3 nucleotide sequence: TGCAGTGCTAGAGAAGCCAACACTGAAGCTTTCTTT.